This TCR beta chain emerged from a study of CD8 T cells in ankylosing spondylitis. Whole-study findings and limits: A motif in TCR beta, a set of under ten highly homologous variants, appeared characteristic of ankylosing spondylitis blood. In synovial fluid and blood from reactive arthritis, some motif variants were previously reported. Clones linked to disease, bearing a CD8+ phenotype, were relatively rare in peripheral blood.

CDR3 size: 13 residues. Germline CDR1 SGHVS, CDR2 FQNEAQ. The ends lost 5 bases at V and 15 bases at J; junction bases unmatched: 7. This clonotype came up a few times. What it recognizes is unknown. TCRdb re-derived calls from the 5' RACE reads in MiXCR, one entry per CDR3 protein. The sample carries more than 100,000 distinct CDR3 sequences, about 15% recorded once. This chain links TRBV7-8 with TRBJ2-1; 13 bases are a match to TRBD2. The source of this sequence is a male donor with ankylosing spondylitis. The sequencing sample was made of blood, either unsorted or a sorted T cell fraction (not recorded which). CDR3 in amino acids: CASSTETSGRAFF. CDR3 DNA: TGTGCCAGCAGCACCGAAACTAGCGGGAGGGCGTTCTTC.